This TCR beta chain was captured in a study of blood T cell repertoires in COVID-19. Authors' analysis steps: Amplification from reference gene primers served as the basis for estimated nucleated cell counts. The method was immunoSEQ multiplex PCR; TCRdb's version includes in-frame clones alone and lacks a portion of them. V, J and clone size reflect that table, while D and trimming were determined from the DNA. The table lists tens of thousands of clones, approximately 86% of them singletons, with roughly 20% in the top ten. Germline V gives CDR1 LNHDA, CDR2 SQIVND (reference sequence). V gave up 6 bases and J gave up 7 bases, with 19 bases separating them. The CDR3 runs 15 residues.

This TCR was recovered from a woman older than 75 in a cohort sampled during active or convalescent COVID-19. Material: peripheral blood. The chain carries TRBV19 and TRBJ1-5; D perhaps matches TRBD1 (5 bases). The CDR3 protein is CASSTRRVGWQPQHF. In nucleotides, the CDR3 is TGTGCCAGTAGCACCCGCAGGGTGGGGTGGCAGCCCCAGCATTTT.